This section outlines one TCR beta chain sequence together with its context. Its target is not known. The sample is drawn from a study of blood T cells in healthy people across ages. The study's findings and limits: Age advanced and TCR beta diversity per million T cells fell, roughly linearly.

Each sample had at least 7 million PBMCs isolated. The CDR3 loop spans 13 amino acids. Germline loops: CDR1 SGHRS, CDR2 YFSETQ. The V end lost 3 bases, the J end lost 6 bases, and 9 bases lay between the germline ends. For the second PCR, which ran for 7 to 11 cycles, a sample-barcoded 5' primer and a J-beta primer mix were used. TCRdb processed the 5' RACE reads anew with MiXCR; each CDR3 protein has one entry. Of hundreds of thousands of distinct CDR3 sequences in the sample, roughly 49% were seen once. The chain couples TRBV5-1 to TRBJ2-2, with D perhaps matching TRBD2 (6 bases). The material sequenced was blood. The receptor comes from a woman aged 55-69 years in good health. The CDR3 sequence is CASSSRDSGELFF. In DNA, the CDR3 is TGCGCCAGCAGCTCACGGGACTCCGGGGAGCTGTTTTTT.